The 27 T cell receptor beta chains given below trace back to one sample, sequenced in a study of T cells in Graves' hyperthyroidism and ophthalmopathy. Template material for amplifying TCR beta CDR3 regions consisted of RNA transcripts. The TCR CDR3 was amplified in a first-round RT-PCR using the HTBI primer set. MiXCR, run by TCRdb on the multiplex PCR reads, gives a single entry per CDR3 protein. The sample lists about 640,000 distinct CDR3 sequences; roughly 20% were seen once. The sequenced sample consisted of blood. These receptors came from a man aged 30 to 39 with Graves' ophthalmopathy.

The chain recombines TRBV12-3 or TRBV12-4 with TRBJ1-6; TRBD1 might be the D (5 bases). Trimming removed 2 bases at V and 3 bases at J, with 8 bases between. The CDR3 consists of 15 residues. CDR3 DNA sequence: TGTGCCAGCAGTTTAACTCAGGGCTATAATTCACCCCTCCACTTT. Its translation is CASSLTQGYNSPLHF.

The V gene is TRBV28, the J gene TRBJ2-2; 7 nucleotides agree with TRBD2. J lost 4 bases, V lost 6 bases, and 5 bases had no gene match. The CDR3 consists of 14 residues. CDR1 is MDHEN, CDR2 SYDVKM, per germline. Written as DNA, the CDR3 is TGTGCCAGCAGCCGGGGACTAAGCACCGGGGAGCTGTTTTTT. Amino acids: CASSRGLSTGELFF.

This clonotype occurred a few times. This CDR3 reads CASSSPVSSYNEQFF. Here the CDR3 DNA reads TGTGCCAGCAGCTCTCCTGTAAGCTCCTACAATGAGCAGTTCTTC. The chain couples TRBV7-8 to TRBJ2-1; D call uncertain. Germline lookup yields CDR1 SGHVS and CDR2 FQNEAQ. V was clipped by 4 bases and J by 0 bases, with 10 bases between them. The CDR3 length is 15 residues.

The J gene is TRBJ2-7, the V gene TRBV6-1; 9 nucleotides match TRBD2. The CDR3 runs to 15 residues. Losses at the gene ends were 6 bases for V and 2 bases for J; bases not matched to a gene: 8. Germline loops: CDR1 MNHNS, CDR2 SASEGT. The CDR3 spells CASRSIAGVAYEQYF. CDR3 sequence (DNA): TGTGCCAGCAGGTCCATAGCGGGAGTAGCCTACGAGCAGTACTTC.

This clonotype was seen ten or more times. The gene calls are TRBV6-1 and TRBJ1-1; D ambiguous. With 7 bases removed from V and 0 bases from J, the gap between germline ends came to 12 bases. Germline V CDR1 and CDR2: MNHNS, SASEGT. The CDR3 length is 14 residues. The CDR3: CASKSLVLNTEAFF. The DNA of the CDR3 is TGTGCCAGCAAGTCCCTTGTGTTGAACACTGAAGCTTTCTTT.

In its sample, this clonotype was seen a few times. The chain joins TRBV30 to TRBJ2-2; 10 bases agree with TRBD2. The length of the CDR3 is 15 residues. In germline, CDR1 is GTSNPN, CDR2 SVGIG (reference sequence). The V gene end was trimmed by 5 bases and the J gene end by 6 bases; junction bases not matched to a gene: 9. The chain's CDR3 is CAWDIAGGGSGELFF. CDR3 DNA sequence: TGTGCCTGGGACATAGCGGGAGGAGGGTCCGGGGAGCTGTTTTTT. Full variable domain (outside the CDR3, taken from reference TRBV30 and TRBJ2-2): SQTIHQWPATLVQPVGSPLSLECTVEGTSNPNLYWYRQAAGRGLQLLFYSVGIGQISSEVPQNLSASRPQDRQFILSSKKLLLSDSGFYLCAWDIAGGGSGELFFGEGSRLTVL.

There are a few counts of this clonotype. The rearrangement joins TRBV7-2 to TRBJ2-1; D remains unclear. Per the germline V gene, CDR1 is SGHTA and CDR2 is FQGNSA. This CDR3 is 16 amino acids long. The germline V and J ends were trimmed by 0 bases and 4 bases, with 13 bases remaining between them. The CDR3 sequence: CASSLAPRAVYNEQFF. CDR3 sequence (DNA): TGTGCCAGCAGCTTAGCTCCTCGCGCGGTGTACAATGAGCAGTTCTTC.

The chain recombines TRBV7-9 with TRBJ2-1, with D possibly being TRBD1 (6 bases). V was pared by 5 bases and J by 1 base, with 18 bases between. The CDR3 is 17 residues long. Germline CDR1 is SEHNR and CDR2 is FQNEAQ (reference sequence). CDR3 DNA sequence: TGTGCCAGCAGCCCGACGGACAGTTACCCTTCCTACAATGAGCAGTTCTTC. Residues: CASSPTDSYPSYNEQFF.

V usage is TRBV6-6 and J usage is TRBJ2-2; 9 nucleotides line up with TRBD1. CDR1 MNHNY and CDR2 SVGAGI come from the germline V gene (reference sequence). There are 17 residues in the CDR3. Trimming took 2 bases from V and 1 from J; bases not matched to a gene: 5. CDR3 in DNA: TGTGCCAGCAGTTACATGAAGACAGGGGGGAACACCGGGGAGCTGTTTTTT. Its translation is CASSYMKTGGNTGELFF.

This clonotype has only a few counts. The J gene is TRBJ2-5, the V gene TRBV7-2; the D gene is possibly TRBD2 (5 bases). CDR1 is SGHTA, CDR2 FQGNSA, per germline. CDR3 length: 15 residues. V was shortened by 0 bases and J by 5 bases, with 13 bases between the two germline ends. CDR3 residues: CASSLARSSRETQYF. The CDR3 nucleotides are TGTGCCAGCAGCTTAGCGCGGTCTAGCCGGGAGACCCAGTACTTC.

This clonotype was counted only a few times. V and J are TRBV2 and TRBJ2-5; tentative D call: TRBD2 (6 bases). Trimming removed 8 bases at V and 2 bases at J, with 9 bases between. The CDR3 loop spans 12 amino acids. The germline V gene encodes CDR1 SNHLY and CDR2 FYNNEI. Here the CDR3 reads CASQREQETQYF. CDR3 DNA: TGTGCCAGCCAACGGGAGCAAGAGACCCAGTACTTC.

The chain joins TRBV7-9 to TRBJ2-2, with TRBD2 matching over 10 bases. This CDR3 has 17 residues. The ends lost 4 bases at V and 0 bases at J; junction bases unmatched: 5. Germline CDR1 and CDR2: SEHNR and FQNEAQ (reference sequence). The CDR3 region is CASSYPAGGPNTGELFF. CDR3 nucleotide sequence: TGTGCCAGCAGCTATCCAGCGGGAGGGCCGAACACCGGGGAGCTGTTTTTT.

This clonotype was recorded a few times. The chain carries TRBV24-1 and TRBJ2-1; D gene unclear. The V gene lost 4 bases and the J gene lost 8 bases, with 20 bases spanning the gap. The V gene's germline CDR1 is KGHDR and CDR2 SFDVKD. The CDR3 length is 16 residues. The CDR3: CATSDPGGLEVHEQFF. The CDR3 nucleotides read TGTGCCACCAGTGACCCTGGTGGGCTAGAGGTCCATGAGCAGTTCTTC.

This clonotype came up a few times. The chain links TRBV20-1 to TRBJ2-1; D possibly corresponds to TRBD2 (6 bases). Germline V gives CDR1 DFQATT, CDR2 SNEGSKA (reference sequence). Deletions cut 7 bases from V and 8 bases from J, with 18 bases between. This CDR3 comprises 13 residues. This CDR3 reads CSVPKHRGYEQFF. The CDR3 DNA reads as TGCAGTGTTCCTAAACATCGGGGGTATGAGCAGTTCTTC.

This chain joins TRBV7-9 and TRBJ2-1; 7 bases agree with TRBD2. CDR3 length equals 16 residues. The germline CDR1 and CDR2 sequences are SEHNR and FQNEAQ (reference sequence). V lost 5 bases to trimming and J lost 7 bases; unmatched junction nucleotides: 14. The CDR3 DNA reads as TGTGCCAGCAGCCGGGGAGGGAGGGGCGGGAAGAATGAGCAGTTCTTC. It encodes CASSRGGRGGKNEQFF.

In this sample, this clonotype turned up many times. The rearrangement joins TRBV18 to TRBJ1-1; 9 nucleotides align to TRBD1. With 4 bases clipped from V and 1 base from J, the junction kept 4 bases outside the gene matches. The germline gives CDR1 KGHSH, CDR2 LQKENI. This CDR3 has 15 amino acids. Here the CDR3 reads CASSLGQGRNTEAFF. CDR3 bases: TGTGCCAGCTCACTGGGACAGGGTAGGAACACTGAAGCTTTCTTT.

Ten or more counts support this clonotype. The rearrangement uses TRBV28 and TRBJ1-1; 9 bases are a match to TRBD1. V dropped 3 bases and J dropped 4; count of bases not matched to a gene: 3. CDR1 is MDHEN, CDR2 SYDVKM, per germline. The CDR3 runs to 14 residues. CDR3 amino acids: CASSFGQGSTEAFF. CDR3 sequence (DNA): TGTGCCAGCAGTTTCGGACAGGGGAGCACTGAAGCTTTCTTT.

This clonotype was seen many times. This chain connects TRBV29-1 to TRBJ2-7; 8 bases match TRBD2. Trimming removed 1 base from V and 5 bases from J; junction bases left unmatched: 7. This CDR3 is 14 amino acids long. Germline CDR1 reads SQVTM; CDR2 reads ANQGSEA. CDR3 nucleotide sequence: TGCAGCGTTGAAGGGACTAGCCAGGTAAACGAGCAGTACTTC. Amino acids: CSVEGTSQVNEQYF.

The rearrangement joins TRBV18 to TRBJ2-3, with D possibly being TRBD1 (5 bases). With 6 bases removed from V and 3 bases from J, the gap between germline ends came to 19 bases. This CDR3 spans 16 amino acids. Germline CDR1 KGHSH, CDR2 LQKENI. For the CDR3, the DNA is TGTGCCAGCTCCCCCGATATGGTCCAGGGAACAGATACGCAGTATTTT. Translation: CASSPDMVQGTDTQYF.

The rearrangement links TRBV5-1 to TRBJ2-1, with TRBD2 identical over 9 bases. Germline V lookup: CDR1 SGHRS, CDR2 YFSETQ. J lost 0 bases, V lost 4 bases, and 11 bases had no gene match. This CDR3 region has 18 residues. CDR3 residues: CASSLLSLSGSSYNEQFF. The DNA for the CDR3 is TGCGCCAGCAGCCTCCTTTCCCTTAGCGGGAGCTCCTACAATGAGCAGTTCTTC.

V and J are TRBV7-9 and TRBJ1-2, with D unclear. This CDR3 region has 13 residues. V shed 6 bases and J shed 4 bases, with 12 bases lying between them. CDR1 and CDR2 from the germline V gene are SEHNR and FQNEAQ (reference sequence). The CDR3, as DNA: TGTGCCAGCAGGGCAGAAACCTCCTATGGCTACACCTTC. This gives the protein CASRAETSYGYTF. Combining the CDR3 with reference TRBV7-9 and TRBJ1-2 gives the whole variable domain DTGVSQNPRHKITKRGQNVTFRCDPISEHNRLYWYRQTLGQGPEFLTYFQNEAQLEKSRLLSDRFSAERPKGSFSTLEIQRTEQGDSAMYLCASRAETSYGYTFGSGTRLTVV.

The chain joins TRBV19 to TRBJ2-7; the match to TRBD1 covers 8 bases. With 5 bases clipped from V and 6 bases from J, the junction kept 9 bases outside the gene matches. The CDR3 runs to 14 residues. CDR1 and CDR2 from the germline V gene are LNHDA and SQIVND (reference sequence). CDR3 in DNA: TGTGCCAGTAGTCCAACCGGGACAGGCTCCGAGCAGTACTTC. Its translation: CASSPTGTGSEQYF.

The chain joins TRBV19 to TRBJ1-5; TRBD1 is a possible D gene (5 bases). CDR3 length equals 13 residues. Trimming shortened V by 4 bases and J by 6 bases, and 10 bases separated the two germline ends. Germline CDR1 and CDR2: LNHDA and SQIVND (reference sequence). The CDR3, as DNA: TGTGCCAGTAGTAACCAGGGCATTCAGCCCCAGCATTTT. Protein: CASSNQGIQPQHF.

V and J are TRBV6-2 or TRBV6-3 and TRBJ2-1, with a tentative D call TRBD1 (5 bases). In germline, CDR1 is MNHEY, CDR2 SVGEGT. This CDR3 spans 12 amino acids. Trimming took 8 bases from V and 10 from J, leaving 15 bases between them. The CDR3 sequence is CASASTGFEQFF. CDR3 nucleotide sequence: TGTGCCAGCGCCTCCACAGGTTTCGAGCAGTTCTTC.

The rearrangement joins TRBV29-1 to TRBJ2-1, with D tentatively TRBD1 or TRBD2 (6 bases each). Trimming removed 6 bases at V and 10 bases at J, with 13 bases between. The germline gives CDR1 SQVTM, CDR2 ANQGSEA. The CDR3 consists of 11 residues. CDR3 DNA: TGCAGCGTCCCGGGGGCGGGCGAGCAGTTCTTC. It specifies CSVPGAGEQFF.

The CDR3 sequence: CASSLDGLGQGHEQYF. CDR3 DNA sequence: TGTGCCAGCAGCTTAGATGGTTTGGGACAGGGCCACGAGCAGTACTTC. This chain links TRBV7-9 with TRBJ2-7, with 9 bases lining up with TRBD1. The CDR3 has 16 residues. Germline V lookup: CDR1 SEHNR, CDR2 FQNEAQ (reference sequence). J lost 5 bases, V lost 1 base, and 9 bases had no gene match.

This clonotype was seen ten or more times. V gene TRBV28 combines with J gene TRBJ1-5; the match to TRBD1 covers 7 bases. This CDR3 is built from 15 residues. Per germline, CDR1 MDHEN and CDR2 SYDVKM. V shed 6 bases and J 6 bases; nucleotides not matched to a gene: 11. The CDR3 region has the DNA TGTGCCAGCAGCCCTATTGACAGGGAGGGTCAGCCCCAGCATTTT. Amino acids: CASSPIDREGQPQHF. The full variable domain, rest sourced from reference TRBV28 and TRBJ1-5, is DVKVTQSSRYLVKRTGEKVFLECVQDMDHENMFWYRQDPGLGLRLIYFSYDVKMKEKGDIPEGYSVSREKKERFSLILESASTNQTSMYLCASSPIDREGQPQHFGDGTRLSIL.